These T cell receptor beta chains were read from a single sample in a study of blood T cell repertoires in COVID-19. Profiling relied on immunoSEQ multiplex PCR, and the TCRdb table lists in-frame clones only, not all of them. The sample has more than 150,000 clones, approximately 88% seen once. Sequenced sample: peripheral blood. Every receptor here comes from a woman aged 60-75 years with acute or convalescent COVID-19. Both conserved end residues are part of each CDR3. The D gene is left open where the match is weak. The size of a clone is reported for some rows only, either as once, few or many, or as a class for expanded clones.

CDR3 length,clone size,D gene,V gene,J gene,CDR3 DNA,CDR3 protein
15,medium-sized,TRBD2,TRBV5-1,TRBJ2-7,TGCGCCAGCAGCACTGCTAGCGGCAGCTCCTACGAGCAGTACTTC,CASSTASGSSYEQYF
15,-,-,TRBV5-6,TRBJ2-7,TGTGCCAGCAGCTTGTTAAGTGCGCTGGCCTACGAGCAGTACTTC,CASSLLSALAYEQYF
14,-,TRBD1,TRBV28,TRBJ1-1,TGTGCCAGCAGTGACAGGGGAGGGTACACTGAAGCTTTCTTT,CASSDRGGYTEAFF
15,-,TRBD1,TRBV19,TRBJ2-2,TGTGCCAGTAGACAAGGACAGGGGGTTAACGGGGAGCTGTTTTTT,CASRQGQGVNGELFF
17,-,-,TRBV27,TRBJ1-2,TGTGCCAGCAGTTTATCCCCGCCGGACCGGGGGAATTATGGCTACACCTTC,CASSLSPPDRGNYGYTF
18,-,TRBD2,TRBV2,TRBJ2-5,TGTGCCAGCAGTGAAGGGCTAATGGCGGGGGGGGTACAAGAGACCCAGTACTTC,CASSEGLMAGGVQETQYF
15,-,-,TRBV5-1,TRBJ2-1,TGCGCCAGCAGCTTCGGCGGGGCCTCCTACAATGAGCAGTTCTTC,CASSFGGASYNEQFF
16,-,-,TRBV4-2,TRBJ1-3,TGTGCCAGCAGCCAAGATTCCCCAGGGGACGGAAACACCATATATTTT,CASSQDSPGDGNTIYF
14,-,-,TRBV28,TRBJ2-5,TGTGCCAGCAGTTTCTCAGACAGCCTGGGGACCCAGTACTTC,CASSFSDSLGTQYF
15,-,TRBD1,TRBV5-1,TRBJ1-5,TGCGCCAGCAGCTTGGAAGGGACAGGTAATCAGCCCCAGCATTTT,CASSLEGTGNQPQHF
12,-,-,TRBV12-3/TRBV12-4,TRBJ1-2,TGTGCCAGCAGTTACAGGGAATATGGCTACACCTTC,CASSYREYGYTF
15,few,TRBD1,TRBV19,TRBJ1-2,TGTGCCAGTAGTATCGGGACAGGGAGAGACTATGGCTACACCTTC,CASSIGTGRDYGYTF
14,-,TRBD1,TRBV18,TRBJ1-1,TGTGCCAGCTCAGACAGGGAGCGGCGCTCTGAAGCTTTCTTT,CASSDRERRSEAFF